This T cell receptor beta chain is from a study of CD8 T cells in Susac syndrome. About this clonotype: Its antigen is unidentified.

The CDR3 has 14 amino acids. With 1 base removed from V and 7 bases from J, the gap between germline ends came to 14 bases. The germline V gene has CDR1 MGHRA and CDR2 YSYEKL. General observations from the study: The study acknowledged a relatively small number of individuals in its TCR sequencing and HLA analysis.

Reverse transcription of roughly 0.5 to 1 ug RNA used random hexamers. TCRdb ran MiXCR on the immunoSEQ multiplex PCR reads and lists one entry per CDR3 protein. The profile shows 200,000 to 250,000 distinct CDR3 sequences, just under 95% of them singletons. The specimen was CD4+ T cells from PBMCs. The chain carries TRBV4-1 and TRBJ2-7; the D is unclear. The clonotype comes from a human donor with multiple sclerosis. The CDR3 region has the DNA TGCGCCAGCAGCCAAGCTTCGGTCTTGGGGGAGCAGTACTTC. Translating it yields CASSQASVLGEQYF.